A selection of T cell receptor beta chains follows, all from one sample in a study of circulating and synovial CD4+ cells in juvenile arthritis. The method was immunoSEQ multiplex PCR; TCRdb's version includes in-frame clones alone and lacks a portion of them. The sample gives 35,000 or so clones, about 95% of which show up once; around 0.15% is in the top ten. The sequencing sample was made of CD4+ T cells from blood. These receptors originate from a human donor with juvenile idiopathic arthritis. Each CDR3 is given with its conserved first and last residue. A D gene is named only where the DNA matches it firmly. Clone size is stated in some rows and not others, as once, few, many or a class when expanded.

>TRBV2|TRBJ1-5|once|-
CASRQIQSNQPQHF
TGTGCCAGCAGGCAAATACAGAGCAATCAGCCCCAGCATTTT
>TRBV6-5|TRBJ1-2|once|-
CASSYGWGVSYGYTF
TGTGCCAGCAGTTACGGTTGGGGAGTGAGCTATGGCTACACCTTC
>TRBV19|TRBJ1-1|-|TRBD1
CASSRDRGRSTEAFF
TGTGCCAGTAGTCGCGACAGGGGGCGCAGCACTGAAGCTTTCTTT
>TRBV19|TRBJ1-5|few|-
CASSILAGVSNQPQHF
TGTGCCAGTAGTATACTGGCAGGGGTAAGCAATCAGCCCCAGCATTTT
>TRBV7-2|TRBJ2-2|-|TRBD2
CASSLLSGGNTGELFF
TGTGCCAGCAGCTTATTGTCGGGGGGGAACACCGGGGAGCTGTTTTTT
>TRBV5-1|TRBJ2-1|-|TRBD2
CASSLDGGAGYNEQFF
TGCGCCAGCAGCTTGGACGGGGGGGCAGGATACAATGAGCAGTTCTTC
>TRBV5-4|TRBJ2-2|-|-
CASSLEASVNTGELFF
TGTGCCAGCAGCCTGGAGGCTAGCGTGAACACCGGGGAGCTGTTTTTT
>TRBV19|TRBJ2-3|-|TRBD2
CASSILTTSGANTDTQYF
TGTGCCAGTAGTATTCTCACGACGAGCGGGGCCAACACAGATACGCAGTATTTT
>TRBV7-2|TRBJ2-3|-|-
CASSLGPDTQYF
TGTGCCAGCAGCTTAGGGCCAGATACGCAGTATTTT
>TRBV21-1|TRBJ2-1|once|-
CASSKMGGPSGNEQFF
TGTGCCAGCAGCAAAATGGGGGGGCCATCGGGCAATGAGCAGTTCTTC